A selection of T cell receptor beta chains follows, all from one sample in a study of blood T cell repertoires in COVID-19. The table came from immunoSEQ multiplex PCR; TCRdb's copy has only in-frame clones and leaves some out. The sample holds 65,000 to 70,000 clones, roughly 86% seen once. The sequenced material came from peripheral blood. The source is a man aged 35-49 years with COVID-19, enrolled during active disease. The CDR3 runs from the conserved cysteine through the conserved F or W. A D gene is named only where the DNA matches it firmly. Rows give clone size only sometimes, using once, few, many, or a class for an expanded clone.

d_call clone_size j_call v_call cdr3_nt cdr3_aa
TRBD2 NA TRBJ2-1 TRBV18 TGTGCCAGCTCAGTTACTAGCGGGGGTGCCTACAATGAGCAGTTCTTC CASSVTSGGAYNEQFF
NA NA TRBJ1-4 TRBV30 TGTGCCTGGAGTTCTGTTGCTAATGAAAAACTGTTTTTT CAWSSVANEKLFF
NA NA TRBJ2-2 TRBV7-9 TGTGCCAGCAGCTTACAAGATACTAACACCGGGGAGCTGTTTTTT CASSLQDTNTGELFF
NA NA TRBJ2-7 TRBV2 TGTGCCAGCAGTGAAGGGCAGGGGCCCTACCGGGAGCAGTACTTC CASSEGQGPYREQYF
NA NA TRBJ1-2 TRBV2 TGTGCCAGCAGCTGGGGCCGCTATGGCTACACCTTC CASSWGRYGYTF
NA NA TRBJ1-2 TRBV6-5 TGTGCCAGCAGGAAAGACACCCAAGCTGGCTACACCTTC CASRKDTQAGYTF
NA NA TRBJ1-2 TRBV28 TGTGCCAGCAGTACTCGACAGCTCTATGGCTACACCTTC CASSTRQLYGYTF
TRBD2 NA TRBJ2-3 TRBV3-1/TRBV3-2 TGTGCCAGCAGCCGCGGACTAGCGGGGGGGCAGGATACGCAGTATTTT CASSRGLAGGQDTQYF
NA NA TRBJ1-1 TRBV30 TGTGCCTGGAGTGCAGGTGACAGAAACACTGAAGCTTTCTTT CAWSAGDRNTEAFF
NA NA TRBJ1-2 TRBV3-1/TRBV3-2 TGTGCCAGCAGCCAAGATACGGACAGCCCGGGCTACACCTTC CASSQDTDSPGYTF
NA few TRBJ2-7 TRBV5-5 TGTGCCAGCAGCTTGGACGGAGCGTCTTACGAGCAGTACTTC CASSLDGASYEQYF
NA NA TRBJ2-7 TRBV7-8 TGTGCCAGCAGCTTAGGGCACAGGATTACCTACGAGCAGTACTTC CASSLGHRITYEQYF
TRBD1 NA TRBJ2-1 TRBV5-1 TGCGCCAGCAGCTTGAGGTCAGGGGGCCTATACAATGAGCAGTTCTTC CASSLRSGGLYNEQFF
NA NA TRBJ1-1 TRBV4-1 TGCGCCAGCAGCCAAGATGGTCCTCAGGGTTACGACACTGAAGCTTTCTTT CASSQDGPQGYDTEAFF
NA NA TRBJ1-6 TRBV28 TGTGCCAGCACCCCAGGGGTGCCGCAAAATTCACCCCTCCACTTT CASTPGVPQNSPLHF
NA NA TRBJ1-1 TRBV2 TGTGCCAGCTTTCTCGGGAACACTGAAGCTTTCTTT CASFLGNTEAFF
TRBD1 NA TRBJ2-5 TRBV9 TGTGCCAGCAGCGCCCCTTTTACCGGGACAGGGGCAAAGACCCAGTACTTC CASSAPFTGTGAKTQYF
TRBD2 NA TRBJ2-1 TRBV5-1 TGCGCCAGCAGCGCGGGACTACTCAGTGATGAGCAGTTCTTC CASSAGLLSDEQFF
NA NA TRBJ2-3 TRBV5-1 TGCGCCAGCAGCTTTTCGGGCACAGATACGCAGTATTTT CASSFSGTDTQYF
TRBD1 NA TRBJ2-5 TRBV6-2/TRBV6-3 TGTGCCAGCAGTTACGAGGGGGCAGGGGGTCGCCAAGAGACCCAGTACTTC CASSYEGAGGRQETQYF
TRBD2 NA TRBJ2-3 TRBV20-1 TGCAGTGCTAGTTCTAGCGGGGGTGGGTCAGATACGCAGTATTTT CSASSSGGGSDTQYF
TRBD1 NA TRBJ1-3 TRBV30 TGTGCCTGTACCGGAATCAACACAGGGGGCTCTGGAAACACCATATATTTT CACTGINTGGSGNTIYF
NA NA TRBJ1-2 TRBV6-2/TRBV6-3 TGTGCCAGCAGTTTGGGAGACTATGGCTACACCTTC CASSLGDYGYTF
NA NA TRBJ2-1 TRBV4-1 TGCGCCAGCAGCCAGAGGCCCTACAATGAGCAGTTCTTC CASSQRPYNEQFF
TRBD2 NA TRBJ2-2 TRBV5-1 TGCGCCAGCCGTGGGACTAGCGGGGCCACCGGGGAGCTGTTTTTT CASRGTSGATGELFF
NA few TRBJ2-2 TRBV11-1 TGTGCCAGCAGCTTAGGCACAGGGTCTAACACCGGGGAGCTGTTTTTT CASSLGTGSNTGELFF
NA few TRBJ2-2 TRBV24-1 TGTGCCACTGAGAATACGAACACCGGGGAGCTGTTTTTT CATENTNTGELFF
TRBD2 NA TRBJ2-3 TRBV5-1 TGCGCCAGCAGCTTAGGGCTAGCGGGCACAGATACGCAGTATTTT CASSLGLAGTDTQYF
TRBD1 NA TRBJ2-4 TRBV19 TGTGCCAGTAGCCTCGACAGGGTGGGCAAAAACATTCAGTACTTC CASSLDRVGKNIQYF
TRBD1 NA TRBJ1-6 TRBV6-6 TGTGCCAGCAGGCCCGACAGGGATTATAATTCACCCCTCCACTTT CASRPDRDYNSPLHF
TRBD2 NA TRBJ2-3 TRBV18 TGTGCCAGCTCACCAGGGACTAGCGGTGCAGATACGCAGTATTTT CASSPGTSGADTQYF
NA once TRBJ2-7 TRBV10-3 TGTGCCATCAGAGAACAGGGCATCAACGAGCAGTACTTC CAIREQGINEQYF
TRBD2 NA TRBJ2-7 TRBV27 TGTGCCAGCAGTCCTGCTAGCGGGGGCGCCTACGAGCAGTACTTC CASSPASGGAYEQYF
TRBD1 NA TRBJ1-1 TRBV25-1 TGTGCCAGCAGGGAAGACAGGGGAGGATTCAACACTGAAGCTTTCTTT CASREDRGGFNTEAFF
TRBD2 NA TRBJ2-5 TRBV7-8 TGTGCCAGCTCGACTAGCGGGGCATCCGGAGAGACCCAGTACTTC CASSTSGASGETQYF
NA NA TRBJ1-1 TRBV7-9 TGTGCCAGCAGGTGGACAGCGGTCGGGACTGAAGCTTTCTTT CASRWTAVGTEAFF
NA NA TRBJ1-6 TRBV30 TGTGCCTGGAACTTACTACAGGGAATTGGCGATTCACCCCTCCACTTT CAWNLLQGIGDSPLHF
NA once TRBJ1-6 TRBV18 TGTGCCAGCTCACCAGGGCAGAATAATTCACCCCTCCACTTT CASSPGQNNSPLHF
NA NA TRBJ1-6 TRBV27 TGTGCCAGCAGCCCAGGTTATAATTCACCCCTCCACTTT CASSPGYNSPLHF
TRBD1 once TRBJ2-7 TRBV24-1 TGTGCCACGGGGGACAGTTACCACTCCTACGAGCAGTACTTC CATGDSYHSYEQYF
NA NA TRBJ2-7 TRBV5-1 TGCGCCAGCAGGGAGGGGGACAGTTCCTACGAGCAGTACTTC CASREGDSSYEQYF